This T cell receptor beta chain was sequenced for a study of blood T cell repertoires in COVID-19. Assay: immunoSEQ multiplex PCR; the TCRdb copy retains only in-frame clones and omits some. The sample has about 280,000 clones; roughly 85% are singletons. CDR1 is SGHNT, CDR2 YYREEE, per germline (reference sequence). This CDR3 has 14 residues. The V segment lost 3 bases and the J segment 5 bases; nucleotides outside the gene matches: 5. Material for sequencing was peripheral blood. The rearrangement links TRBV5-4 to TRBJ2-3; 8 bases map to TRBD2. This receptor was identified in a middle-aged man with active or convalescent COVID-19. CDR3: CASSSGLGEDTQYF. The CDR3 region has the DNA TGTGCCAGCAGCTCGGGACTAGGGGAAGATACGCAGTATTTT.